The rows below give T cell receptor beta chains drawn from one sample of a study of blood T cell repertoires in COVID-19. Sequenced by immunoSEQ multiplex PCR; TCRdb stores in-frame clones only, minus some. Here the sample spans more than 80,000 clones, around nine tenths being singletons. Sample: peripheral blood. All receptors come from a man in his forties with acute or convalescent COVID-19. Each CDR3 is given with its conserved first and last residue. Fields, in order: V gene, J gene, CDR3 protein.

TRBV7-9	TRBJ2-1	CASSSRGLAGEVEQFF
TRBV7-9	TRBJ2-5	CASSLSGETQYF
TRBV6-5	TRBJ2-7	CASSYSTGGREQYF
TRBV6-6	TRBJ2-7	CASSYGREGKVKYF
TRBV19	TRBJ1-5	CASTKYGRRFDQPQHF
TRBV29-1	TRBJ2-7	CSVGPRDGTYEQYF
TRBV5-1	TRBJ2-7	CASSPSGGLPYEQYF
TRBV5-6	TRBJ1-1	CASSPGTANTEAFF
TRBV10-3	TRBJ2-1	CAIRASGTSGGLSYNEQFF
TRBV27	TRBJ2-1	CASSLARGIEQFF
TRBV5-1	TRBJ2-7	CASSFSQGLFEQYF
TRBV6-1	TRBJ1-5	CASSEQGAYQPQHF
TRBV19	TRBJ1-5	CASSMTGGRQPQHF
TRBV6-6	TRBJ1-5	CASSYSGVGQPQHF
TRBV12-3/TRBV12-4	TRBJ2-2	CASSLRGELFF
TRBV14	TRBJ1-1	CASSSRFLRAEPGTEAFF
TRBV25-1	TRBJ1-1	CASSGTGGEREAFF
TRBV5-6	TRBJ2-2	CASSVGGRNTGELFF
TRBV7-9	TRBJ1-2	CASSLVRPGGDGYTF
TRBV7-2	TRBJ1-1	CASSTQGAYTEAFF
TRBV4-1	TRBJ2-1	CASSQFSGMGNEQFF
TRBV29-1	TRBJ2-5	CSLGQRQETQYF
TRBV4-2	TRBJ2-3	CASSQDRLAGVTDTQYF
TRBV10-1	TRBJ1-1	CASSEGRGPLNTEAFF
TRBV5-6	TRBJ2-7	CASSLSGWSSYEQYF
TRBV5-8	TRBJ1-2	CASSSGTLRGRYGYTF
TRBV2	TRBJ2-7	CASSVQRGAAYEQYF
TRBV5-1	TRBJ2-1	CASRWAGDYNEQFF
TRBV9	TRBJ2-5	CASSSGQGQETQYF
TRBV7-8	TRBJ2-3	CASSYRLDRDPSNTQYF
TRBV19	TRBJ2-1	CAIGGRNYNEQFF
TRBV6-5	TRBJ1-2	CASRRGKANYGYTF
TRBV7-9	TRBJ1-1	CASSLEASREAFF
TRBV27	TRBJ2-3	CASSLSRSADTQYF
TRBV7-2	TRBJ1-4	CASSLTGSSNEKLFF
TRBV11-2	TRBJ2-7	CASSRQGADEQYF
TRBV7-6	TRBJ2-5	CASSLDPDRGWETQYF
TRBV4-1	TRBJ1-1	CASSPGVEAFF
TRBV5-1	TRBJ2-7	CASSLGQVFAGGGYEQYF
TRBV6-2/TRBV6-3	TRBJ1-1	CASSFRGQNTEAFF
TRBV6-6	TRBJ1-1	CASSYEGSMNTEAFF
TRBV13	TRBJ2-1	CASSLGESSVYNEQFF
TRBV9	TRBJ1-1	CASRPQGLAGTEAFF
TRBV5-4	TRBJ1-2	CASSTGTRYGYTF
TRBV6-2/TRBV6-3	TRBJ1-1	CASSYHDAGGKAFF
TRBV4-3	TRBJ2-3	CASSQGRGGATDTQYF
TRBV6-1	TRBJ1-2	CASSEVPVKGYTF
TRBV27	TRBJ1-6	CASTTMGTVYSPLHF
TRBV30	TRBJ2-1	CACATGTGINEQFF
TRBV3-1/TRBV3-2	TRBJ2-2	CASSTAGTSGRASGELFF
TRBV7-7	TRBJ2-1	CASSFTSGGARDEQFF
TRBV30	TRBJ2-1	CACGISYNEQFF
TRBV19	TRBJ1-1	CASSKTQGLGTEAFF
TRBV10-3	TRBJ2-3	CAIGLATDTQYF
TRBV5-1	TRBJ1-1	CASSLGPEAFF
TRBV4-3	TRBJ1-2	CASSQFFRTGRYGYTF
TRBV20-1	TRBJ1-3	CSASPRDRGPDSGNTIYF
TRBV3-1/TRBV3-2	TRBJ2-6	CASSLTEGLNVLTF
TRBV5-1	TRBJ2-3	CASSQRTPGQGTDTQYF